A selection of T cell receptor beta chains follows, all from one sample in a study of shared clonotypes between healthy human individuals. Profiled with immunoSEQ multiplex PCR; TCRdb holds only in-frame clones, not every one. There are millions of clones in the sample; about 95% occur only once, and 0.85% to 1.3% lies in the top ten. The specimen sequenced was naive CD8+ T cells sorted from blood. Receptors originate from a young man in good health. CDR3s include the opening cysteine and the closing phenylalanine or tryptophan. The D gene is left open where the match is weak. Size values are once, few and many counts, or a class for expanded clones, and some rows have none.

V,J,size,D,CDR3,DNA
TRBV4-1,TRBJ2-5,NA,NA,CASSQRLVFETQYF,TGCGCCAGCAGCCAGAGACTAGTCTTTGAGACCCAGTACTTC
TRBV28,TRBJ2-5,NA,TRBD1,CASTPTGVSPETQYF,TGTGCCAGCACCCCCACAGGGGTTTCCCCTGAGACCCAGTACTTC
TRBV28,TRBJ2-1,NA,TRBD2,CASSPGTLYSGDEQFF,TGTGCCAGCAGTCCCGGGACCCTCTATAGCGGGGATGAGCAGTTCTTC
TRBV28,TRBJ2-3,NA,NA,CASSFPGTAVAQYF,TGTGCCAGCAGTTTCCCCGGGACCGCCGTTGCGCAGTATTTT
TRBV5-4,TRBJ2-7,NA,NA,CASSLDPSYEQYF,TGTGCCAGCAGCTTGGATCCTAGCTACGAGCAGTACTTC
TRBV30,TRBJ2-5,NA,NA,CAWSVDSPTETQYF,TGTGCCTGGAGTGTAGACTCACCTACGGAGACCCAGTACTTC
TRBV7-9,TRBJ2-7,NA,NA,CASGGVWDEQYF,TGTGCCAGCGGTGGGGTTTGGGACGAGCAGTACTTC
TRBV10-1,TRBJ2-7,NA,NA,CASSEEGSSYEQYF,TGCGCCAGCAGTGAGGAGGGGTCCTCCTACGAGCAGTACTTC
TRBV7-9,TRBJ2-3,once,TRBD2,CASSSPASGGAAQYF,TGTGCCAGCAGCTCCCCCGCTAGCGGGGGGGCCGCGCAGTATTTT
TRBV7-9,TRBJ2-7,NA,NA,CASSFGPGVYEQYF,TGTGCCAGCAGCTTTGGGCCAGGGGTGTACGAGCAGTACTTC
TRBV9,TRBJ2-2,NA,NA,CASSVPREGAYTGELFF,TGTGCCAGCAGCGTACCCCGGGAGGGGGCTTACACCGGGGAGCTGTTTTTT
TRBV28,TRBJ1-5,NA,TRBD1,CASSWTGDQPQHF,TGTGCCAGCAGCTGGACAGGCGATCAGCCCCAGCATTTT
TRBV19,TRBJ1-6,NA,TRBD1,CASSIDTETGVNSPLHF,TGTGCCAGTAGTATAGATACCGAGACAGGGGTTAATTCACCCCTCCACTTT
TRBV7-9,TRBJ2-7,NA,TRBD2,CASSIGGDTWYF,TGTGCCAGCAGTATTGGGGGGGATACTTGGTACTTC
TRBV28,TRBJ2-3,NA,TRBD2,CASSSPIAGLHTDTQYF,TGTGCCAGCAGTTCTCCTATAGCGGGGCTCCACACAGATACGCAGTATTTT
TRBV5-4,TRBJ2-3,NA,TRBD2,CASSLRTSGGDTDTQYF,TGTGCCAGCAGCCTACGGACTAGCGGGGGGGACACAGATACGCAGTATTTT
TRBV4-3,TRBJ1-2,NA,NA,CASSQDRLGIPGGYTF,TGCGCCAGCAGCCAAGATCGGTTGGGGATCCCCGGCGGCTACACCTTC
TRBV7-7,TRBJ2-3,once,NA,CASSLDILDTQYF,TGTGCTAGCAGCTTAGACATCTTGGATACGCAGTATTTT
TRBV6-5,TRBJ2-1,NA,NA,CASSSFRLIDEQFF,TGTGCCAGCAGTTCCTTCCGGCTCATTGATGAGCAGTTCTTC
TRBV29-1,TRBJ2-1,NA,TRBD1,CSVAGTVGVNEQFF,TGCAGCGTAGCCGGGACAGTTGGAGTCAATGAGCAGTTCTTC
TRBV29-1,TRBJ2-1,NA,TRBD2,CSVSTSGRIWTYNEQFF,TGCAGCGTCTCGACTAGCGGGAGGATATGGACCTACAATGAGCAGTTCTTC
TRBV7-8,TRBJ1-2,once,TRBD1,CASSAWTGADGYTF,TGTGCCAGCAGCGCGTGGACAGGGGCCGATGGCTACACCTTC
TRBV4-3,TRBJ1-4,once,NA,CASSQRGGPEKLFF,TGCGCCAGCAGCCAAAGGGGGGGTCCTGAAAAACTGTTTTTT
TRBV11-3,TRBJ2-3,NA,NA,CASSLGQGTDTQYF,TGTGCCAGCAGCTTAGGACAGGGCACAGATACGCAGTATTTT
TRBV2,TRBJ2-7,NA,NA,CASRDSSYEQYF,TGTGCCAGCAGGGACAGCAGTTACGAGCAGTACTTC
TRBV29-1,TRBJ2-2,NA,NA,CSVVGPNTGELFF,TGCAGCGTTGTGGGTCCGAACACCGGGGAGCTGTTTTTT
TRBV9,TRBJ2-3,NA,NA,CASSQTARANLDTQYF,TGTGCCAGCAGCCAGACGGCCAGGGCAAACTTGGATACGCAGTATTTT
TRBV10-3,TRBJ1-2,NA,NA,CAISESSRLVNYGYTF,TGTGCCATCAGTGAGTCCTCGCGGCTGGTTAACTATGGCTACACCTTC
TRBV7-9,TRBJ2-7,NA,NA,CASSLGEYEQYF,TGTGCCAGCAGCCTTGGGGAGTACGAGCAGTACTTC
TRBV5-3,TRBJ1-3,NA,NA,CARSRLGVGNTIYF,TGTGCCAGAAGCCGTCTAGGGGTTGGAAACACCATATATTTT
TRBV6-5,TRBJ2-7,NA,NA,CASSYKGLGIYEQYF,TGTGCCAGCAGTTACAAAGGGCTAGGAATTTACGAGCAGTACTTC
TRBV4-3,TRBJ2-3,NA,NA,CASSQEPGTFTDTQYF,TGCGCCAGCAGCCAAGAACCGGGAACGTTCACAGATACGCAGTATTTT
TRBV5-4,TRBJ1-1,NA,NA,CASSYEVTENTEAFF,TGTGCCAGCAGCTATGAAGTGACAGAGAACACTGAAGCTTTCTTT
TRBV13,TRBJ1-2,NA,TRBD1,CASSSDRTGGGYTF,TGTGCCAGCAGCTCCGACAGGACAGGGGGTGGCTACACCTTC
TRBV13,TRBJ2-7,NA,TRBD1,CASSTIGGTYEQYF,TGTGCCAGCAGCACAATAGGGGGCACCTACGAGCAGTACTTC
TRBV4-1,TRBJ1-2,NA,NA,CASSQGSVGDGYTF,TGCGCCAGCAGCCAAGGGTCGGTAGGGGATGGCTACACCTTC
TRBV27,TRBJ1-2,NA,NA,CASSFGDNYGYTF,TGTGCCAGCAGTTTCGGGGATAACTATGGCTACACCTTC
TRBV11-2,TRBJ2-5,NA,NA,CASSSLGTQYF,TGTGCCAGCAGCTCCTTAGGGACCCAGTACTTC
TRBV27,TRBJ1-5,NA,NA,CASSFLEGGNQPQHF,TGTGCCAGCAGTTTTTTAGAAGGAGGCAATCAGCCCCAGCATTTT